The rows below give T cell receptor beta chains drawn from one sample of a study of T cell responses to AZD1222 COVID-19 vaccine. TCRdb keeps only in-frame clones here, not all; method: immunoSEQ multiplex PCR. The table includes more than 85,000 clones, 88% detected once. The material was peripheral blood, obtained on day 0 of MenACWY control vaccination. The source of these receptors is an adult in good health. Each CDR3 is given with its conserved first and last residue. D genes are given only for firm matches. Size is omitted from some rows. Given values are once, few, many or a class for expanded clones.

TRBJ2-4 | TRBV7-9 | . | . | TGTGCCAGCAGCCCTATCCTGGGCCCCAAAATTGGTCAGTACTTC | CASSPILGPKIGQYF
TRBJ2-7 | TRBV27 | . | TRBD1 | TGTGCCAGCAGTCGCACAGGGGGCCCCTTTGGACACGAGCAGTACTTC | CASSRTGGPFGHEQYF
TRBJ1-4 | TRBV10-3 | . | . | TGTGCCACCTACGACCGGGATGGGTTTAATGAAAAACTGTTTTTT | CATYDRDGFNEKLFF
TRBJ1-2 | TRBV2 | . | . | TGTGCCAGCAGTCCTGACAGCAACTATGGCTACACCTTC | CASSPDSNYGYTF
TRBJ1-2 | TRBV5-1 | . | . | TGCACCAGCAGCTTGGCCTTTGTCCCAGCGTGGGGTCTCGAGGGCTACACCTTC | CTSSLAFVPAWGLEGYTF
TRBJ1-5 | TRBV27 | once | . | TGTGCCAGCAGCCTGTGGGGGAAGGGTCAGCCCCAGCATTTT | CASSLWGKGQPQHF
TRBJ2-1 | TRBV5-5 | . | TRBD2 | TGTGCCAGCAGCTTCCAAGAGCGGGGTCTTAATGAGCAGTTCTTC | CASSFQERGLNEQFF
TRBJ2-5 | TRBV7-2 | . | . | TGTGCCAGCAGCTTCGGATCCGACAGACAAGAGACCCAGTACTTC | CASSFGSDRQETQYF
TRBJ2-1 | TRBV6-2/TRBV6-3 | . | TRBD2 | TGTGCCAGCAGTTACGGGCTAGCGGGAACCAATGAGCAGTTCTTC | CASSYGLAGTNEQFF
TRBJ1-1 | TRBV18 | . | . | TGTGCCAGCTCACCCACGACGACAGTCCTGAACACTGAAGCTTTCTTT | CASSPTTTVLNTEAFF
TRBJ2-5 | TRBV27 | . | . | TGTGCCAGCAGTCCATACCCCTCGGGGGCGAGGATGGCGACAGAGACCCAGTACTTC | CASSPYPSGARMATETQYF
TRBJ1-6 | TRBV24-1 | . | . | TGTGCCACCAGTGCCCGACAGGCCACCGGGGCACCCCTCCACTTT | CATSARQATGAPLHF
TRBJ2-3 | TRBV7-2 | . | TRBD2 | TGTGCCAGCAGCCAACCGACTAGCGGGGTTGATACGCAGTATTTT | CASSQPTSGVDTQYF
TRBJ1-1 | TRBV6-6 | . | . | TGTGCCAGCACGGAACAAGGGAACACTGAAGCTTTCTTT | CASTEQGNTEAFF
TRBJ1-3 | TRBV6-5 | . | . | TGTGCCAGCAGACAGTCCGGGGCTGCCGGAAACACCATATATTTT | CASRQSGAAGNTIYF
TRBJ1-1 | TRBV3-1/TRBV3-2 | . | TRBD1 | TGTGCCAGCAGCCAAGAGGACAGGGTGACTTTCTTT | CASSQEDRVTFF
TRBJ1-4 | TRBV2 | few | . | TGTGCCAGCAGCCCGATCGGGCGGGACCTGTTTTTT | CASSPIGRDLFF
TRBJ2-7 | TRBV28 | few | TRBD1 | TGTGCCACCAGGGGGACAGGCAGCTCCTACGAGCAGTACTTC | CATRGTGSSYEQYF
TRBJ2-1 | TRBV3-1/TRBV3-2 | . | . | TGTGCCAGCAGCCCGGCCGGGACCCTGAACAATGAGCAGTTCTTC | CASSPAGTLNNEQFF
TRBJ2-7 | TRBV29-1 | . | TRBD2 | TGCAGCGCGCTAGCGGGGGGCTACGAGCAGTACTTC | CSALAGGYEQYF
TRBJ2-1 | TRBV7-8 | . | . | TGTGCCAGCAGCTTACCCAGACGGTTAAACCCTTCCAATGAGCAGTTCTTC | CASSLPRRLNPSNEQFF
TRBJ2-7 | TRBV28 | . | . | TGTGCCAGCAGTTTAGGTGGCAAACCCCTCTACGAGCAGTACTTC | CASSLGGKPLYEQYF
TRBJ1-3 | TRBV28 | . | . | TGTGCCAGCGGAACAGGACTATCTGGAAACACCATATATTTT | CASGTGLSGNTIYF
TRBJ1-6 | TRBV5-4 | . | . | TGTGCCAGCAGATCCCAGGGTTTTGAGAATTCACCCCTCCACTTT | CASRSQGFENSPLHF
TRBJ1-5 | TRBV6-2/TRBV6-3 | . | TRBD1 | TGTGCCAGCAGCCTTAGGACAGGGCTGGGCAATCAGCCCCAGCATTTT | CASSLRTGLGNQPQHF
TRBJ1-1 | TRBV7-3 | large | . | TGTGCCAGCAGCTCCGGCTTCACTGAAGCTTTCTTT | CASSSGFTEAFF
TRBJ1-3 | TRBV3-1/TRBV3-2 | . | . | TGTGCCAGCAGCCATTGGCGGTTGGGCAGAGCATTGCATTCTGGAAACACCATATATTTT | CASSHWRLGRALHSGNTIYF
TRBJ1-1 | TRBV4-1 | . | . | TGCGCCAGCAGTGGCCTCGGCTTGGGGACTGAAGCTTTCTTT | CASSGLGLGTEAFF
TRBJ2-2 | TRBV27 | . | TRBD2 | TGTGCCAGCAGCCCTAGCGGCATGATAACCGGGGAGCTGTTTTTT | CASSPSGMITGELFF
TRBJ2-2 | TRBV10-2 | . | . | TGCGCCAGCGGGGGATTGGGGTTCGCGAACACCGGGGAGCTGTTTTTT | CASGGLGFANTGELFF
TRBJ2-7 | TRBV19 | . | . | TGTGCCAGTAGTATCGCATCACACGGGAGCTACGAGCAGTACTTC | CASSIASHGSYEQYF
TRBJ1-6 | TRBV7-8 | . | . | TGTGCCAGCATGGGGGGACGGATTATTACCTATAATTCACCCCTCCACTTT | CASMGGRIITYNSPLHF
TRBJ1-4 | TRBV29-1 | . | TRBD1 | TGCAGCGCCAGGACAGGGGCTGGTGAAAAACTGTTTTTT | CSARTGAGEKLFF
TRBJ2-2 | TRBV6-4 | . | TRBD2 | TGTGCCAGCAGAGGACTAGCGGGGAACACCGGGGAGCTGTTTTTT | CASRGLAGNTGELFF
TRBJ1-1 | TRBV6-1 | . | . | TGTGCCAGCACGGCCAGTATGATTGAAGCTTTCTTT | CASTASMIEAFF
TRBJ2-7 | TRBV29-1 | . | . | TGCAGCGTTGTGTTTCTGGGGCACGAGCAGTACTTC | CSVVFLGHEQYF
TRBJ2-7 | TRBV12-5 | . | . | TGTGCTAGTGGTTTGCCACTGGGGTTGGGGCGCCGGGCCTACGAGCAGTACTTC | CASGLPLGLGRRAYEQYF
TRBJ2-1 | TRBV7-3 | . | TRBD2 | TGTGCCAGCAGCGCCATACTAGCGCAATCCTACAATGAGCAGTTCTTC | CASSAILAQSYNEQFF
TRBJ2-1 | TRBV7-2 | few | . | TGTGCCAGCAGCCACGGAGGGCCCCGGTGGGATGAGCAGTTCTTC | CASSHGGPRWDEQFF
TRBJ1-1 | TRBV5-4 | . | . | TGTGCCAGCAGCTTGGGGGGGGCGAGCACTGAAGCTTTCTTT | CASSLGGASTEAFF
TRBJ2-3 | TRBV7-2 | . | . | TGTGCCAGCAGCTTAGCGGGCCCGAGGCCAGATACGCAGTATTTT | CASSLAGPRPDTQYF
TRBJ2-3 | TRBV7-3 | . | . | TGTGCCAGCAGCTTAGGGGCCAGGGGCAGAGATACGCAGTATTTT | CASSLGARGRDTQYF